This entry concerns a single T cell receptor (beta chain). This sample is drawn from a study of blood T cell repertoires in COVID-19. In the study overall: Donors in the United States, Italy and Spain gave samples during acute or convalescent COVID-19.

Authors' processing steps: The authors estimated nucleated cell counts from reference gene primer amplification. Method: immunoSEQ multiplex PCR; TCRdb's copy keeps in-frame clones and lacks some. V and J calls plus clone size are reproduced from that table; the DNA served to infer D and trimming. The data contain about 210,000 clones, about 88% of them seen just once; the ten biggest clones take up under 2%. The CDR3 spans 15 residues. V was pared by 3 bases and J by 3 bases, with 4 bases of the junction left unmatched. Germline V CDR1 and CDR2: SGHRS, YFSETQ. The rearrangement links TRBV5-1 to TRBJ2-3; 10 positions match TRBD1. The sequencing input was peripheral blood. The clonotype originates from a man between 65 and 85 years old with acute or convalescent COVID-19. The CDR3 region has the DNA TGCGCCAGCAGCTCATCGGGACAGGGGACAGATACGCAGTATTTT. This encodes CASSSSGQGTDTQYF.